The 28 T cell receptor beta chains given below trace back to one sample, sequenced in a study of OX40 agonist ivuxolimab in advanced cancers. Profiling relied on immunoSEQ multiplex PCR, and the TCRdb table lists in-frame clones only, not all of them. The table lists tens of thousands of clones, about 91% of them singletons. The sample was CD4+ or CD8+ T cells sorted from blood, taken in a trial of the OX40 agonist ivuxolimab. These receptors came from an adult with an advanced solid tumor such as melanoma, head and neck, liver or kidney cancer.

The V call is TRBV7-8, the J call TRBJ1-5, with D hard to call. This CDR3 has 15 residues. CDR1 SGHVS and CDR2 FQNEAQ come from the germline V gene. The V end was cut by 4 bases, the J end by 1 base, with 11 bases between. The CDR3 coding sequence is TGTGCCAGCAGCTACACGACGGGCAGCAATCAGCCCCAGCATTTT. Its protein product is CASSYTTGSNQPQHF.

The chain has TRBV9 and TRBJ2-2; D not certain. The CDR3 has 12 residues. Trimming left V 2 bases short and J 6 bases short, with 5 bases between. Germline loops: CDR1 SGDLS, CDR2 YYNGEE. This chain's CDR3 is CASSVGPGELFF. The CDR3 coding sequence is TGTGCCAGCAGCGTGGGTCCCGGGGAGCTGTTTTTT. Supplemented by reference TRBV9 and TRBJ2-2, the full variable domain reads DSGVTQTPKHLITATGQRVTLRCSPRSGDLSVYWYQQSLDQGLQFLIQYYNGEERAKGNILERFSAQQFPDLHSELNLSSLELGDSALYFCASSVGPGELFFGEGSRLTVL.

This chain links TRBV5-6 with TRBJ2-4, with 9 positions matching TRBD1. CDR1 is SGHDT, CDR2 YYEEEE, per germline. V shed 4 bases and J 8 bases; nucleotides not matched to a gene: 4. The CDR3 is 13 residues long. The CDR3 region is CASSQTGGDIQYF. The CDR3 nucleotides are TGTGCCAGCAGCCAGACAGGGGGGGACATTCAGTACTTC.

The chain recombines TRBV28 with TRBJ2-5, with 8 nucleotides matching TRBD2. V shed 5 bases, J shed 5 bases, and the junction held 19 bases outside the gene matches. Germline V gene lookup returns CDR1 MDHEN and CDR2 SYDVKM. This CDR3 region has 18 residues. The CDR3, as DNA: TGTGCCAGCAGTCGATCAAGTAGCGGGGAGGGCCCTCAGGAGACCCAGTACTTC. As protein: CASSRSSSGEGPQETQYF.

The rearrangement links TRBV7-6 to TRBJ2-7; TRBD1 matches 8 bases. The CDR3 consists of 16 residues. From germline, CDR1 is SGHVS and CDR2 FNYEAQ. Unmatched junction bases numbered 18, after V lost 5 bases and J lost 9 bases. CDR3 sequence reads: CASSPTPTGAKSGQYF. CDR3 DNA: TGTGCCAGCAGCCCGACCCCGACAGGGGCGAAGTCAGGGCAGTACTTC.

The V call is TRBV4-1, the J call TRBJ2-3; the D gene is possibly TRBD2 (5 bases). The V end lost 0 bases, the J end lost 0 bases, and 7 bases lay between the germline ends. In germline, CDR1 is MGHRA, CDR2 YSYEKL. CDR3 size: 15 residues. The CDR3 loop is CASSQEWTSTDTQYF. CDR3 bases: TGCGCCAGCAGCCAAGAATGGACTAGCACAGATACGCAGTATTTT.

This sequence joins TRBV5-1 and TRBJ2-7; 9 positions agree with TRBD1. CDR1 is SGHRS and CDR2 is YFSETQ in the germline V gene. The V gene end was trimmed by 4 bases and the J gene end by 6 bases; junction bases not matched to a gene: 5. The CDR3 has 13 residues. This CDR3 is CASSTGDRVEQYF. CDR3 nucleotide sequence: TGCGCCAGCAGCACTGGGGACAGGGTCGAGCAGTACTTC. The complete variable domain, with remaining parts taken from reference TRBV5-1 and TRBJ2-7, reads KAGVTQTPRYLIKTRGQQVTLSCSPISGHRSVSWYQQTPGQGLQFLFEYFSETQRNKGNFPGRFSGRQFSNSRSEMNVSTLELGDSALYLCASSTGDRVEQYFGPGTRLTVT.

This clone came up once. The chain carries TRBV4-1 and TRBJ2-1; 13 bases are a match to TRBD2. V trimming: 5 bases; J trimming: 2 bases; junction bases outside the gene matches: 6. CDR1 and CDR2 from the germline V gene are MGHRA and YSYEKL. The CDR3 contains 17 residues. The DNA for the CDR3 is TGCGCCAGCAGCTACAGGACTAGCGGGAGTACCTACAATGAGCAGTTCTTC. Its protein product is CASSYRTSGSTYNEQFF.

This chain links TRBV4-1 with TRBJ2-7; 7 bases fit TRBD2. The J segment lost 1 base and the V segment lost 1 base, leaving 16 bases of the junction unmatched. Per germline, CDR1 MGHRA and CDR2 YSYEKL. The CDR3 is 19 amino acids. Written as DNA, the CDR3 is TGCGCCAGCAGCCAAGTTTTTATCGGAGTTGGCGGGAGTTCCTACGAGCAGTACTTC. This sequence encodes CASSQVFIGVGGSSYEQYF.

The rearrangement links TRBV6-1 to TRBJ1-4; TRBD1 aligns across 7 bases. Germline CDR1 MNHNS, CDR2 SASEGT. CDR3 size: 14 residues. V was clipped by 7 bases and J by 0 bases; unmatched bases: 2. The CDR3 nucleotides read TGTGCCAGCATCCAGGGGGCAACTAATGAAAAACTGTTTTTT. Its translation: CASIQGATNEKLFF.

This chain connects TRBV6-5 to TRBJ1-5; no clear D gene. CDR1 is MNHEY, CDR2 SVGAGI, per germline. This CDR3 has 14 residues. V dropped 1 base and J dropped 5 bases, with 9 bases sitting between them. CDR3 in DNA: TGTGCCAGCAGTTACTTAGGGAACGATCAGCCCCAGCATTTT. Translation: CASSYLGNDQPQHF.

V gene TRBV6-1 combines with J gene TRBJ2-5; the D is unclear. With 7 bases removed from V and 5 bases from J, the gap between germline ends came to 14 bases. In germline, CDR1 is MNHNS, CDR2 SASEGT. The length of the CDR3 is 13 residues. The CDR3 bases are TGTGCCAGCAATTCCTTATCTTCGGAGACCCAGTACTTC. This gives the protein CASNSLSSETQYF.

This clone was observed once. V usage is TRBV7-9 and J usage is TRBJ2-7; TRBD1 agrees at 8 bases. The V gene's germline CDR1 is SEHNR and CDR2 FQNEAQ (reference sequence). The junction had 3 bases not matched to a gene; V was cut back by 2 bases and J by 0 bases. The CDR3 totals 15 residues. The CDR3 sequence: CASSLSTGVSYEQYF. CDR3 bases: TGTGCCAGCAGCTTATCGACAGGGGTCTCCTACGAGCAGTACTTC.

A note on this clone: Relative to the germline gene, one junction end is altered; a read error may explain this. The rearrangement joins TRBV7-7 to TRBJ2-7; 7 bases match TRBD2. Germline V lookup: CDR1 SSHAT, CDR2 FNYEAQ (reference sequence). The CDR3 runs to 14 residues. The CDR3 here is CASSPSGRENEQYF. The CDR3 bases are TGTGCTAGCAGCCCTTCGGGGCGGGAGAACGAGCAGTACTTC. Full variable domain (rest looked up from reference TRBV7-7 and TRBJ2-7): GAGVSQSPRYKVTKRGQDVTLRCDPISSHATLYWYQQALGQGPEFLTYFNYEAQPDKSGLPSDRFSAERPEGSISTLTIQRTEQRDSAMYRCASSPSGRENEQYFGPGTRLTVT.

The chain is built from TRBV14 and TRBJ2-5; no firm D call. Germline CDR1 SGHDN, CDR2 FVKESK. The CDR3 covers 13 residues. V lost 1 base and J 2 bases, leaving 5 bases between the germline ends. The CDR3 nucleotides read TGTGCCAGCAGCCAAGTCCCTCAAGAGACCCAGTACTTC. It encodes CASSQVPQETQYF.

The CDR3 DNA reads as TGTGCCAGCAGTTTATTCACTAGCGGTTCCTACAATGAGCAGTTCTTC. This encodes CASSLFTSGSYNEQFF. J is TRBJ2-1 and V is TRBV28; TRBD2 matches at 8 bases. From germline, CDR1 is MDHEN and CDR2 SYDVKM. The ends lost 1 base at V and 1 base at J; junction bases unmatched: 3. This CDR3 is 16 amino acids long.

This chain joins TRBV2 and TRBJ2-5; D may be TRBD1 (5 bases). CDR3 size: 13 residues. Germline CDR1 and CDR2: SNHLY and FYNNEI. Trimming took off 0 bases at V and 5 bases at J, with 7 bases between the two ends. Here the CDR3 reads CASSEAPGETQYF. The CDR3 coding sequence is TGTGCCAGCAGTGAAGCCCCAGGGGAGACCCAGTACTTC.

The V and J genes are TRBV6-5 and TRBJ2-7, with D tentatively TRBD2 (6 bases). V shed 3 bases and J shed 5 bases, with 8 bases lying between them. Germline loops: CDR1 MNHEY, CDR2 SVGAGI. The CDR3 consists of 12 residues. CDR3 in amino acids: CASSYPGDEQYF. In DNA form, the CDR3 reads TGTGCCAGCAGTTATCCGGGGGACGAGCAGTACTTC.

V usage is TRBV5-1 and J usage is TRBJ2-1, with 10 bases that match TRBD2. Germline V lookup: CDR1 SGHRS, CDR2 YFSETQ. Germline trimming cut 3 bases from V and 0 bases from J; bases unmatched to any gene: 0. This CDR3 is built from 15 residues. CDR3 sequence (DNA): TGCGCCAGCAGCTCTAGCGGGAGCTCCTACAATGAGCAGTTCTTC. This codes for CASSSSGSSYNEQFF. Full variable domain (remainder filled in from reference TRBV5-1 and TRBJ2-1): KAGVTQTPRYLIKTRGQQVTLSCSPISGHRSVSWYQQTPGQGLQFLFEYFSETQRNKGNFPGRFSGRQFSNSRSEMNVSTLELGDSALYLCASSSSGSSYNEQFFGPGTRLTVL.

The V and J genes are TRBV28 and TRBJ2-5, with D perhaps matching TRBD1 (5 bases). CDR3 length: 17 residues. Deletions cut 3 bases from V and 3 bases from J, with 20 bases between. Germline CDR1 reads MDHEN; CDR2 reads SYDVKM. The CDR3 coding sequence is TGTGCCAGCAGTTTTGGGGATGTTGGGATAGGGGAAGAGACCCAGTACTTC. This translates into CASSFGDVGIGEETQYF.

This clone appeared once. The chain couples TRBV2 to TRBJ1-4; 11 bases agree with TRBD1. Losses at the gene ends were 5 bases for V and 11 bases for J; bases not matched to a gene: 7. CDR1 and CDR2 from the germline V gene are SNHLY and FYNNEI. The CDR3 is 14 residues long. CDR3 sequence: CASSSGTGGRKLFF. CDR3 nucleotide sequence: TGTGCCAGCAGTTCCGGGACAGGGGGAAGGAAACTGTTTTTT. The full variable domain, with the rest looked up from reference TRBV2 and TRBJ1-4, is EPEVTQTPSHQVTQMGQEVILRCVPISNHLYFYWYRQILGQKVEFLVSFYNNEISEKSEIFDDQFSVERPDGSNFTLKIRSTKLEDSAMYFCASSSGTGGRKLFFGSGTQLSVL.

The V and J genes are TRBV9 and TRBJ1-2, with D maybe TRBD1 (5 bases). This CDR3 has 17 amino acids. The V gene's germline CDR1 is SGDLS and CDR2 YYNGEE. The V end was cut by 5 bases, the J end by 4 bases, with 24 bases between. CDR3 DNA: TGTGCCAGCAGTATCAAAAAGGACACGTTGAGCGTCTATGGCTACACCTTC. This gives the protein CASSIKKDTLSVYGYTF.

This clone was counted a few times. The V call is TRBV4-1, the J call TRBJ2-7; TRBD1 is a possible D gene (7 bases). V lost 4 bases, J lost 4 bases, and 11 bases lay in between. The germline gives CDR1 MGHRA, CDR2 YSYEKL. This CDR3 has 13 amino acids. Written as DNA, the CDR3 is TGCGCCAGCAGCCGCGGGACAGAGTACGAGCAGTACTTC. Protein sequence: CASSRGTEYEQYF.

The rearrangement uses TRBV30 and TRBJ2-7, with 11 bases identical to TRBD2. CDR3 size: 13 residues. The germline V gene has CDR1 GTSNPN and CDR2 SVGIG (reference sequence). Trimming at V came to 4 bases and at J to 4 bases, leaving 3 bases not matched to a gene. CDR3 sequence reads: CAWIAGGPYEQYF. The CDR3 DNA reads TGTGCCTGGATAGCGGGAGGGCCATACGAGCAGTACTTC.

This sequence joins TRBV4-3 and TRBJ2-7; the match to TRBD2 covers 14 bases. With 1 base clipped from V and 5 bases from J, the junction kept 1 base outside the gene matches. Germline V gene sequence: CDR1 LGHNA, CDR2 YSLEER. The CDR3 is 15 residues long. The CDR3 coding sequence is TGCGCCAGCAGCCAAGGGACTAGCGGGAGGAACGAGCAGTACTTC. It is translated as CASSQGTSGRNEQYF.

This clone has only a few counts. The chain has TRBV27 and TRBJ1-2, with unresolved D. CDR3 length equals 15 residues. Germline CDR1 reads MNHEY; CDR2 reads SMNVEV (reference sequence). Trimming pared 7 bases from V and 6 bases from J, leaving 21 bases between. Written as DNA, the CDR3 is TGTGCCAGCACCGATTACCAGAACTCGCGGGATGGCTACACCTTC. It yields the protein CASTDYQNSRDGYTF.

The chain carries TRBV5-6 and TRBJ2-1; the match to TRBD1 covers 8 bases. Trimming took 6 bases from V and 4 from J; bases not matched to a gene: 9. The CDR3 length is 15 residues. Per germline, CDR1 SGHDT and CDR2 YYEEEE. The CDR3 region is CASIGGDRGYNEQFF. In DNA, the CDR3 is TGTGCCAGCATCGGTGGCGACAGGGGATACAATGAGCAGTTCTTC.

The chain recombines TRBV27 with TRBJ1-5; no reliable D call. The germline V and J ends were trimmed by 2 bases and 0 bases, with 8 bases remaining between them. The CDR3 contains 15 residues. The germline V gene has CDR1 MNHEY and CDR2 SMNVEV (reference sequence). The CDR3, as DNA: TGTGCCAGCAGTTTAGAGGGTTTTAGCAATCAGCCCCAGCATTTT. As protein: CASSLEGFSNQPQHF.